These 23 T cell receptor beta chains came from one sample sequenced in a study of human T cells and chemical hapten exposure. As to time point: patch test 2, 6 weeks after DPC sensitization. This sample's treatment: therapeutic diphenylcyclopropenone sensitization with weekly scalp DPC. TCRdb called the RACE reads again in MiXCR, with one record for every CDR3 protein. The data show about 140,000 distinct CDR3 sequences, with approximately 12% seen just once and around 1.4% held by the top ten. Here the sequenced sample was whole blood, taken in connection with sensitization to the hapten diphenylcyclopropenone (DPC). All receptors derive from a woman in her forties or fifties with alopecia areata. Some clones in this sample may be carry-over from other donors' samples.

For the CDR3, the DNA is TGTGCCAGCAGCCCCCCGGGGGCCGGGGACACCGGGGAGCTGTTTTTT. Translating gives CASSPPGAGDTGELFF. The chain uses TRBV28 and TRBJ2-2, with D tentatively TRBD1 or TRBD2 (6 bases each). The CDR3 consists of 16 residues. Germline CDR1 and CDR2: MDHEN and SYDVKM. Trimming left V 6 bases short and J 3 bases short, with 17 bases between.

This clonotype was observed a few times. The chain uses TRBV5-1 and TRBJ2-7, with 9 positions matching TRBD2. V was clipped by 3 bases and J by 1 base; unmatched bases: 5. This CDR3 spans 15 amino acids. Germline CDR1 is SGHRS and CDR2 is YFSETQ. The CDR3 DNA reads TGCGCCAGCAGCTCCGGGACTAGCAGTTCCTACGAGCAGTACTTC. Encoded protein: CASSSGTSSSYEQYF. Looking up the rest from reference TRBV5-1 and TRBJ2-7 gives the full variable domain: KAGVTQTPRYLIKTRGQQVTLSCSPISGHRSVSWYQQTPGQGLQFLFEYFSETQRNKGNFPGRFSGRQFSNSRSEMNVSTLELGDSALYLCASSSGTSSSYEQYFGPGTRLTVT.

This clonotype has at least ten counts. At one end the junction does not follow the germline gene, possibly because of a read error. The rearrangement uses TRBV6-2 or TRBV6-3 and TRBJ1-5, with 12 nucleotides matching TRBD1. This CDR3 has 15 residues. Germline V gene sequence: CDR1 MNHEY, CDR2 SVGEGT. The CDR3 region is CASSGGQGAHQPQHF. The CDR3, as DNA: TGTGCCAGCAGTGGGGGACAGGGGGCCCATCAGCCCCAACATTTT.

The chain employs TRBV7-9 and TRBJ2-1; 9 bases map to TRBD1. CDR1 SEHNR and CDR2 FQNEAQ come from the germline V gene (reference sequence). This CDR3 comprises 15 residues. J was trimmed by 6 bases and V by 2 bases; bases with no gene match: 5. CDR3 in amino acids: CASSLMGQGSNEQFF. In DNA form, the CDR3 reads TGTGCCAGCAGCTTAATGGGACAGGGTTCCAATGAGCAGTTCTTC. The complete variable domain, with remaining parts taken from reference TRBV7-9 and TRBJ2-1, reads DTGVSQNPRHKITKRGQNVTFRCDPISEHNRLYWYRQTLGQGPEFLTYFQNEAQLEKSRLLSDRFSAERPKGSFSTLEIQRTEQGDSAMYLCASSLMGQGSNEQFFGPGTRLTVL.

A remark on this clonotype: This clone may be a read error of a much larger clone one base away. V usage is TRBV11-2 and J usage is TRBJ1-2, with a possible D match to TRBD1 (5 bases). This CDR3 region has 13 residues. Germline CDR1 reads SGHAT; CDR2 reads FQNNGV. CDR3 sequence (DNA): TGTACCAGCAGCGGGGCTCGGCTCTATGGCTACACCTTC. Protein: CTSSGARLYGYTF.

This clonotype was recorded at least ten times. J is TRBJ2-3 and V is TRBV27; TRBD2 agrees at 13 bases. The CDR3 covers 16 residues. The V and J ends lost 1 base and 3 bases, in that order; junction bases with no gene match: 1. From germline, CDR1 is MNHEY and CDR2 SMNVEV (reference sequence). CDR3 coding DNA: TGTGCCAGCAGTTTATTGACTAGCGGGAGGACAGATACGCAGTATTTT. Translated: CASSLLTSGRTDTQYF.

This clonotype was counted between two and nine times. The chain uses TRBV6-6 and TRBJ2-2; 13 bases align to TRBD2. Germline CDR1 is MNHNY and CDR2 is SVGAGI (reference sequence). Trimming cost V 6 bases and J 7 bases; bases outside gene matches: 8. This CDR3 has 16 residues. The CDR3 region has the DNA TGTGCCAGCAGGCCGACTAGCGGGAGGCGGAACGGGGAGCTGTTTTTT. It encodes CASRPTSGRRNGELFF.

The chain is built from TRBV19 and TRBJ1-5; maybe TRBD1 (6 bases). V was cut by 6 bases and J by 1 base, with 16 bases left in between. The CDR3 runs 16 residues. From germline, CDR1 is LNHDA and CDR2 SQIVND (reference sequence). This CDR3 is CASSKHRAQSNQPQHF. The CDR3 DNA follows: TGTGCCAGTAGCAAGCACAGGGCCCAGAGCAATCAGCCCCAGCATTTT.

The J gene is TRBJ1-1, the V gene TRBV5-6; 8 bases match TRBD1. Germline loops: CDR1 SGHDT, CDR2 YYEEEE. The CDR3 covers 15 residues. The V segment lost 4 bases and the J segment 5 bases; nucleotides outside the gene matches: 10. DNA for the CDR3: TGTGCCAGCAGCCTCGGCGGACAGGGAGGAACTGAAGCTTTCTTT. It specifies CASSLGGQGGTEAFF.

In its sample, this clonotype was seen a few times. The genes are TRBV27 and TRBJ1-6; perhaps TRBD1 as D (6 bases). The CDR3 is 14 residues long. Germline V lookup: CDR1 MNHEY, CDR2 SMNVEV (reference sequence). The V and J ends lost 7 bases and 6 bases respectively, with 13 bases between them. CDR3 residues: CASTGAGVNSPLHF. CDR3 DNA: TGTGCCAGCACGGGGGCAGGGGTTAATTCACCCCTCCACTTT.

This clonotype showed up just a few times. In nucleotides, the CDR3 is TGTGCCTGGAGGGGGACAGCTAATGAAAAACTGTTTTTT. Residues: CAWRGTANEKLFF. The V and J genes are TRBV30 and TRBJ1-4; 7 bases match TRBD1. Germline CDR1 GTSNPN, CDR2 SVGIG (reference sequence). This CDR3 spans 13 amino acids. The J segment lost 3 bases and the V segment lost 3 bases, leaving 1 base of the junction unmatched.

This clonotype came up a few times. V and J are TRBV7-9 and TRBJ1-4, with D maybe TRBD1 (5 bases). The CDR3 has 14 residues. V shed 5 bases and J shed 7 bases, with 14 bases lying between them. The germline gives CDR1 SEHNR, CDR2 FQNEAQ (reference sequence). The CDR3 loop reads CASSLVGGSEKLFF. The CDR3 nucleotides read TGTGCCAGCAGCCTGGTGGGGGGAAGTGAAAAACTGTTTTTT.

As regards this clonotype: The junction differs from germline at one of its ends, possibly a read error. CDR3 in DNA: TGTGCTAGCAGCTTATCAAGGACTATCACAGATACGCAGTATTTT. This translates into CASSLSRTITDTQYF. J is TRBJ2-3 and V is TRBV7-7, with a weak D call TRBD2 (6 bases). The CDR3 contains 15 residues. Germline V lookup: CDR1 SSHAT, CDR2 FNYEAQ (reference sequence).

This chain joins TRBV29-1 and TRBJ2-1; 8 bases are shared with TRBD1. CDR3 length: 12 residues. J was trimmed by 7 bases and V by 4 bases; bases with no gene match: 3. Germline CDR1 is SQVTM and CDR2 is ANQGSEA. This CDR3 is CSVGDRGNEQFF. The CDR3 region has the DNA TGCAGCGTTGGAGACAGGGGTAATGAGCAGTTCTTC.

This chain links TRBV11-3 with TRBJ1-1; D is uncertain. The V end was cut by 4 bases, the J end by 0 bases, with 9 bases between. This CDR3 has 14 residues. Germline values: CDR1 SGHNT, CDR2 YENEEA. The CDR3 sequence: CASSSPTLNTEAFF. DNA of the CDR3: TGTGCCAGCAGCTCTCCGACCTTGAACACTGAAGCTTTCTTT.

The rearrangement uses TRBV6-5 and TRBJ2-5, with TRBD2 identical over 7 bases. Looked up from germline, CDR1 is MNHEY and CDR2 is SVGAGI. V lost 2 bases and J lost 4; bases outside the gene matches: 16. This CDR3 is 18 amino acids long. In DNA form, the CDR3 reads TGTGCCAGCAGTTACACGCAACCCCAGAGGACGGGAGGAGAGACCCAGTACTTC. Translated, it gives CASSYTQPQRTGGETQYF.

This clonotype showed up many times. The chain carries TRBV12-3 or TRBV12-4 and TRBJ2-2, with no clear D. The germline V and J ends were trimmed by 10 bases and 2 bases, with 11 bases remaining between them. The CDR3 contains 13 residues. The CDR3 DNA reads TGTGCCAATCTCAAAGGAAACACCGGGGAGCTGTTTTTT. The encoded protein is CANLKGNTGELFF.

This clonotype appeared a few times. This rearrangement joins TRBV9 to TRBJ2-5; TRBD1 matches at 9 bases. The CDR3 is 16 residues long. V gave up 3 bases and J gave up 2 bases; unmatched junction bases: 8. CDR1 is SGDLS and CDR2 is YYNGEE in the germline V gene. Here the CDR3 reads CASSATGGDWQETQYF. DNA of the CDR3: TGTGCCAGCAGCGCTACAGGGGGCGATTGGCAAGAGACCCAGTACTTC.

The J gene is TRBJ1-4, the V gene TRBV29-1, with TRBD1 matching over 7 bases. The J segment lost 5 bases and the V segment lost 4 bases, leaving 4 bases of the junction unmatched. The CDR3 extends over 13 amino acids. Germline CDR1 SQVTM, CDR2 ANQGSEA. The CDR3 DNA is TGCAGCGTTGGACCGGGACAGAATGAAAAACTGTTTTTT. Translated: CSVGPGQNEKLFF.

This clonotype occurred many times. This chain connects TRBV3-1 to TRBJ2-1; 11 bases are shared with TRBD2. Unmatched junction bases numbered 5, after V lost 4 bases and J lost 6 bases. This CDR3 is built from 15 residues. CDR1 and CDR2 (germline): LGHDT, YNNKEL (reference sequence). The CDR3 here is CASSPHSGRGNEQFF. The CDR3 coding sequence is TGTGCCAGCAGCCCTCATAGCGGGAGGGGCAATGAGCAGTTCTTC.

This clonotype was observed at least ten times. The chain recombines TRBV7-2 with TRBJ2-7, with D possibly matching TRBD1 (6 bases). Trimming removed 4 bases at V and 2 bases at J, with 15 bases between. Germline assignment: CDR1 SGHTA and CDR2 FQGNSA. The CDR3 totals 15 residues. In nucleotides, the CDR3 is TGTGCCAGCAGCTCACGAAGGGGGTACCCCTACGAGCAGTACTTC. Translation: CASSSRRGYPYEQYF.

This clonotype was picked up many times. The rearrangement joins TRBV7-9 to TRBJ1-1, with D possibly TRBD1 on 6 matching bases. This CDR3 region has 13 residues. Germline CDR1 reads SEHNR; CDR2 reads FQNEAQ (reference sequence). The ends were cut back, 5 bases at V and 3 bases at J, with 10 bases in the middle. CDR3 bases: TGTGCCAGCAGCCAAGACAGGTACACTGAAGCTTTCTTT. This gives the protein CASSQDRYTEAFF. The whole variable domain, filled in from reference TRBV7-9 and TRBJ1-1, reads DTGVSQNPRHKITKRGQNVTFRCDPISEHNRLYWYRQTLGQGPEFLTYFQNEAQLEKSRLLSDRFSAERPKGSFSTLEIQRTEQGDSAMYLCASSQDRYTEAFFGQGTRLTVV.

This clonotype was seen repeatedly, ten times or more. The chain couples TRBV7-2 to TRBJ1-2, with D possibly being TRBD1 (5 bases). The V and J ends lost 3 bases and 4 bases respectively, with 9 bases between them. The V gene's germline CDR1 is SGHTA and CDR2 FQGNSA. CDR3 size: 13 residues. The CDR3 bases are TGTGCCAGCAGCTTGGGGGACCCCTATGGCTACACCTTC. Amino acids: CASSLGDPYGYTF.